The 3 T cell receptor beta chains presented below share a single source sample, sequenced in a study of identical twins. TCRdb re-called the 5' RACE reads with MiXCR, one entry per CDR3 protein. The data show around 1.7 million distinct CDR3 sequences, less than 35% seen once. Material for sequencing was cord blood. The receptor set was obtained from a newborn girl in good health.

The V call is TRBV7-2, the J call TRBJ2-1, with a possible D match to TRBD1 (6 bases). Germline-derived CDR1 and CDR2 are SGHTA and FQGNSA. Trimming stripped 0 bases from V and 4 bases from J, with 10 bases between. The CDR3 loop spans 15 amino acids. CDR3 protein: CASSLATRGYNEQFF. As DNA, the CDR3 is TGTGCCAGCAGCTTAGCAACTAGGGGGTACAATGAGCAGTTCTTC.

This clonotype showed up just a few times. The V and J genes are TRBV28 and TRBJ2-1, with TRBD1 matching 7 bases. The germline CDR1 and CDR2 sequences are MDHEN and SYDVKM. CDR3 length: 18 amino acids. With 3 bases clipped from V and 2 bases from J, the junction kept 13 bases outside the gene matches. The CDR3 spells CASSLAPKTGTPYNEQFF. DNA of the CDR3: TGTGCCAGCAGTTTGGCCCCTAAGACAGGGACCCCCTACAATGAGCAGTTCTTC.

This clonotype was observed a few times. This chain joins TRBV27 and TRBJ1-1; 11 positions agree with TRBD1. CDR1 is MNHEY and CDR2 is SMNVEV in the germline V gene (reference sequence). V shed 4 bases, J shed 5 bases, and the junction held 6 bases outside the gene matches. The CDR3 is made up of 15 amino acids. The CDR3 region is CASSSPGQGGTEAFF. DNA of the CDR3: TGTGCCAGCAGTTCCCCGGGACAGGGGGGTACTGAAGCTTTCTTT.